The rows below give T cell receptor beta chains drawn from one sample of a study of post-analysis software for immune sequencing data. TCRdb processed the PCR reads anew with MiXCR; each CDR3 protein has one entry. This table holds hundreds of thousands of distinct CDR3 sequences, around 27% found once. The sequenced sample was blood. All receptors derive from a girl under 18 with multiple sclerosis. CDR3s include the opening cysteine and the closing phenylalanine or tryptophan. A D gene is named only where the DNA matches it firmly. Clone size is stated in some rows and not others, as once, few, many or a class when expanded.

D	V	J	size	DNA	CDR3
.	TRBV10-3	TRBJ2-5	few	TGTGCCATCAGTGAGTCGCGGGGCTCGGATGAGCAGTACTTC	CAISESRGSDEQYF
TRBD2	TRBV15	TRBJ2-3	.	TGTGCCACTAGACCACGCGGGGGAGGGTTAGATACGCAGTATTTT	CATRPRGGGLDTQYF
.	TRBV6-5	TRBJ2-7	.	TGTGCCAGCAGGGGACCCAATGAGCAGTACTTC	CASRGPNEQYF
TRBD2	TRBV10-1	TRBJ2-7	few	TGCGCCAGCAGTGCAGGGACTAGCGGGAGAAAGGACGAGCAGTACTTC	CASSAGTSGRKDEQYF
.	TRBV20-1	TRBJ2-7	.	TGCAGTGCTAGGGAGGACCCCTACGAGCAGTACTTC	CSAREDPYEQYF
.	TRBV5-1	TRBJ2-1	.	TGCGCCAGCAGCTTGGGGGATCGGGGAGTTGGGAATGAGCAGTTCTTC	CASSLGDRGVGNEQFF
.	TRBV20-1	TRBJ2-1	few	TGCAGTGCTAGAGATTCGGACAGAGGATGGAATGAGCAGTTCTTC	CSARDSDRGWNEQFF
.	TRBV27	TRBJ1-2	.	TGTGCCAGCAGATCACAGGGAACCGTAGCTAACTATGGCCACACCTTC	CASRSQGTVANYGHTF
TRBD1	TRBV5-1	TRBJ2-1	few	TGCGCCAGCAGCGCACGGGACAGGAGTTCCTTCAATGAGCAGTTCTTC	CASSARDRSSFNEQFF
.	TRBV2	TRBJ2-3	.	TGTGCCAGCAGCCCAACAGGGTCCGCTACGCAGTATTTT	CASSPTGSATQYF
.	TRBV6-5	TRBJ1-1	.	TGTGCCAGCAGTTACTCGAGGGCTCCAATGAACACTGAAGCTTTCTTT	CASSYSRAPMNTEAFF
.	TRBV5-1	TRBJ2-1	.	TGCGCCAGCAGCCCCTCAGGGGACCTCTGGAATGAGCAGTTCTTC	CASSPSGDLWNEQFF